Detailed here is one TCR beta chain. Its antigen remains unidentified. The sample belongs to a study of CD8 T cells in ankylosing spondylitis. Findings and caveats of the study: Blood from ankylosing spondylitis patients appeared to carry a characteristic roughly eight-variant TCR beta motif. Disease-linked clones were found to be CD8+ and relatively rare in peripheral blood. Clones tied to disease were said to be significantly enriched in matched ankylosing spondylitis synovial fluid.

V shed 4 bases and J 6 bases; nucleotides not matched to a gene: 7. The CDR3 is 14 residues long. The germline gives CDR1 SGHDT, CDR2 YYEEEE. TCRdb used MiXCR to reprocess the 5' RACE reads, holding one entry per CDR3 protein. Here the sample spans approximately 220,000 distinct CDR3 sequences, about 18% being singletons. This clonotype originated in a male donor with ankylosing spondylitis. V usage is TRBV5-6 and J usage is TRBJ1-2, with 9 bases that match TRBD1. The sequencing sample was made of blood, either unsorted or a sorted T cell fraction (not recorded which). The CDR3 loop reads CASSPGQGEHGYTF. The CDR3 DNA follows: TGTGCCAGCAGCCCGGGACAGGGAGAACATGGCTACACCTTC. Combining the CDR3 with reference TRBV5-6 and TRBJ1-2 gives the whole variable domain DAGVTQSPTHLIKTRGQQVTLRCSPKSGHDTVSWYQQALGQGPQFIFQYYEEEERQRGNFPDRFSGHQFPNYSSELNVNALLLGDSALYLCASSPGQGEHGYTFGSGTRLTVV.